The entry below describes one T cell receptor beta chain. Its cognate antigen is unknown. The germline CDR1 and CDR2 sequences are PRHDT and FYEKMQ (reference sequence). The CDR3 contains 17 residues. This record comes from a study of monozygotic twins with inflammatory bowel disease. Whole-study results and caveats: Differing immunosuppressive treatments may have added variability to patient repertoires. The sharing of clonotypes with others was lower in IBD patients than in healthy twins, especially with disease activity.

The template switching step added UMIs that contained a 6-nucleotide sample barcode. Reanalyzing the 5' RACE reads, TCRdb keeps one entry per CDR3 protein, without DNA. The sample data list 300,000 to 350,000 distinct CDR3 sequences. The chain is built from TRBV13 and TRBJ1-1; TCRdb picks TRBD1, but there is no DNA to check that call. This receptor was obtained from a human donor with ulcerative colitis or Crohn's disease, or a healthy co-twin of an affected twin (not recorded which). Sequencing was performed on blood. This CDR3 reads CASSTEGQGNRNTEAFF.